Following are 17 T cell receptor beta chains from one sample sequenced in a study of a mutant IDH1 vaccine in newly diagnosed glioma. No cognate antigen is known for these TCRs. The data were produced by immunoSEQ multiplex PCR, yet TCRdb's version contains in-frame clones alone and is incomplete. The table includes about 56,000 clones, about 80% detected once. Time point denoted: week 47, end of study. Vaccination used 300 ug of mutant IDH1 20-mer peptide per dose, with topical imiquimod. This material consisted of PBMCs, taken from a glioma patient whose treatment included an IDH1 peptide vaccine. All receptors derive from a man between 50 and 59 years old with glioma.

V and J are TRBV5-1 and TRBJ2-3; weak D call: TRBD1 (6 bases). This CDR3 spans 15 amino acids. Trimming removed 2 bases from V and 5 bases from J, with 15 bases in between. Germline lookup yields CDR1 SGHRS and CDR2 YFSETQ. This CDR3 is CASSFGQGRGDTQYF. CDR3 coding DNA: TGCGCCAGCAGCTTTGGCCAGGGGCGAGGAGATACGCAGTATTTT.

This clone has a count of ten or more. The chain carries TRBV7-9 and TRBJ2-7, with 7 bases that match TRBD2. This CDR3 region has 13 residues. After removal of 5 bases from V and 7 bases from J, the junction contained 8 bases not matched to a gene. Germline lookup yields CDR1 SEHNR and CDR2 FQNEAQ (reference sequence). This CDR3 is CASSPRGGMEQYF. The CDR3 nucleotides read TGTGCCAGCAGCCCTCGGGGAGGGATGGAGCAGTACTTC.

V gene TRBV5-1 combines with J gene TRBJ1-6; TRBD1 matches 7 bases. J gave up 7 bases and V 4 bases, and 8 bases lay outside the gene matches. This CDR3 region has 15 residues. Germline values: CDR1 SGHRS, CDR2 YFSETQ. The CDR3 DNA reads as TGCGCCAGCAGCCCCCGGGACAGAAAAAATTCACCCCTCCACTTT. Translation: CASSPRDRKNSPLHF.

The genes are TRBV30 and TRBJ2-7, with 9 bases that match TRBD2. V was pared by 4 bases and J by 1 base, with 5 bases of the junction left unmatched. CDR3 size: 14 residues. CDR1 and CDR2 from the germline V gene are GTSNPN and SVGIG (reference sequence). CDR3 in amino acids: CAWTGGGGSYEQYF. CDR3 coding DNA: TGTGCCTGGACTGGCGGGGGGGGTTCCTACGAGCAGTACTTC.

In its sample, this clone was seen a few times. The V call is TRBV19, the J call TRBJ1-1; TRBD1 aligns across 9 bases. CDR1 is LNHDA and CDR2 is SQIVND in the germline V gene (reference sequence). The CDR3 sequence is 14 residues long. J was trimmed by 1 base and V by 6 bases; bases with no gene match: 3. Here the CDR3 DNA reads TGTGCCAGTAGGATGGGACAGGGGAACACTGAAGCTTTCTTT. Translation: CASRMGQGNTEAFF.

This clone occurred a few times. This chain connects TRBV2 to TRBJ1-5, with no clear D. Germline-derived CDR1 and CDR2 are SNHLY and FYNNEI. The CDR3 length is 14 residues. V was trimmed by 7 bases and J by 0 bases, leaving 10 bases between them. The CDR3 nucleotides read TGTGCCAGCAAGGCTACTGATAGCAATCAGCCCCAGCATTTT. Translating it yields CASKATDSNQPQHF.

The rearrangement links TRBV29-1 to TRBJ1-1; D might be TRBD1 (5 bases). CDR1 SQVTM and CDR2 ANQGSEA come from the germline V gene. The CDR3 covers 15 residues. Trimming removed 4 bases at V and 4 bases at J, with 19 bases between. The CDR3 nucleotides are TGCAGCGTTGGGGGGAGCATAGCGGACGGCACTGAAGCTTTCTTT. Amino acid sequence: CSVGGSIADGTEAFF.

The J gene is TRBJ1-1, the V gene TRBV7-6; 7 bases map to TRBD1. V was pared by 1 base and J by 5 bases, with 4 bases of the junction left unmatched. From germline, CDR1 is SGHVS and CDR2 FNYEAQ. The CDR3 is made up of 14 amino acids. CDR3 bases: TGTGCCAGCAGCTTAGGGGGACAGAAGACTGAAGCTTTCTTT. Amino acids: CASSLGGQKTEAFF.

This chain joins TRBV7-9 and TRBJ2-5, with D unresolved. Deletions cut 7 bases from V and 4 bases from J, with 13 bases between. The CDR3 sequence is 13 residues long. Germline V gene data show CDR1 as SEHNR and CDR2 as FQNEAQ (reference sequence). The CDR3 DNA sequence: TGTGCCAGCACCCGGGCCGGACCAGAGACCCAGTACTTC. Translation: CASTRAGPETQYF.

CDR3 loop: CATSRSRADTQYF. DNA of the CDR3: TGTGCCACCAGCAGATCCCGGGCAGATACGCAGTATTTT. This chain uses TRBV15 with TRBJ2-3; no firm D call. The germline V and J ends were trimmed by 2 bases and 4 bases, with 7 bases remaining between them. CDR3 length equals 13 residues. From germline, CDR1 is LNHNV and CDR2 YYDKDF (reference sequence).

The J gene is TRBJ1-3, the V gene TRBV6-5; no clear D gene. The CDR3 contains 13 residues. Germline V gives CDR1 MNHEY, CDR2 SVGAGI. Trimming cost V 5 bases and J 5 bases, with 10 bases left between them. In DNA form, the CDR3 reads TGTGCCAGCAGTGCTCCGGGCCGAAACACCATATATTTT. This translates into CASSAPGRNTIYF.

This rearrangement joins TRBV11-2 to TRBJ2-3; 9 bases align to TRBD1. Germline CDR1 reads SGHAT; CDR2 reads FQNNGV. The V and J ends lost 3 bases and 0 bases, in that order; junction bases with no gene match: 13. The CDR3 contains 19 residues. The CDR3 DNA follows: TGTGCCAGCAGCTTCCTGGGACAGGGTTTAGGCGTAAGCACAGATACGCAGTATTTT. Encoded protein: CASSFLGQGLGVSTDTQYF.

This chain uses TRBV6-4 with TRBJ1-2; 9 nucleotides match TRBD1. Trimming removed 6 bases from V and 7 bases from J; junction bases left unmatched: 6. CDR1 and CDR2 from the germline V gene are MRHNA and SNTAGT. The CDR3 contains 13 residues. Here the CDR3 reads CASRGQGLLGYTF. CDR3 nucleotide sequence: TGTGCCAGCAGAGGACAGGGGTTGCTTGGCTACACCTTC.

In this sample, this clone turned up a few times. The gene calls are TRBV6-5 and TRBJ2-2, with a possible D match to TRBD1 (5 bases). The CDR3 consists of 15 residues. The V gene lost 2 bases and the J gene lost 6 bases, with 13 bases spanning the gap. Per the germline V gene, CDR1 is MNHEY and CDR2 is SVGAGI. As DNA, the CDR3 is TGTGCCAGCAGTTACAGGACACGGGTGGCCGGGGAGCTGTTTTTT. This translates into CASSYRTRVAGELFF.

The J gene is TRBJ1-5, the V gene TRBV2; D unclear. Per the germline V gene, CDR1 is SNHLY and CDR2 is FYNNEI. The CDR3 loop spans 14 amino acids. V was clipped by 1 base and J by 2 bases, with 6 bases between them. The CDR3 here is CASSEDWGNQPQHF. In DNA form, the CDR3 reads TGTGCCAGCAGTGAAGACTGGGGCAATCAGCCCCAGCATTTT.

The chain is built from TRBV13 and TRBJ2-1; the match to TRBD1 covers 8 bases. CDR1 and CDR2 from the germline V gene are PRHDT and FYEKMQ (reference sequence). Losses at the gene ends were 0 bases for V and 7 bases for J; bases not matched to a gene: 2. CDR3 length: 14 amino acids. In nucleotides, the CDR3 is TGTGCCAGCAGCTTAGGCTACAGGGGGAATGAGCAGTTCTTC. The encoded protein is CASSLGYRGNEQFF.

J is TRBJ2-7 and V is TRBV25-1; no definite D call. The germline V gene encodes CDR1 MGHDK and CDR2 SYGVNS. The length of the CDR3 is 12 residues. V shed 2 bases and J shed 7 bases, with 9 bases lying between them. In nucleotides, the CDR3 is TGTGCCAGCAGTGAAGCCTTGCAAGAGCAGTACTTC. Protein sequence: CASSEALQEQYF.